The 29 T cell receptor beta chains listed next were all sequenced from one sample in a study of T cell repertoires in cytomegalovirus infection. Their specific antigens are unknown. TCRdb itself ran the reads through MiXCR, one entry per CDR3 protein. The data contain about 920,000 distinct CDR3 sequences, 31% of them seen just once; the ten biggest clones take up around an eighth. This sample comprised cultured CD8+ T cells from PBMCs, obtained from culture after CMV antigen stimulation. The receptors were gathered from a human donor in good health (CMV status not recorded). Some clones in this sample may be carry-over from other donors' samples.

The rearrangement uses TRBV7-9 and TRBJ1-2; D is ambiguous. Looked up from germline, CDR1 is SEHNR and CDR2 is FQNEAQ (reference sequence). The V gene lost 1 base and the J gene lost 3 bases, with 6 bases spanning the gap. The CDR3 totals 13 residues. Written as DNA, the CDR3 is TGTGCCAGCAGCTTAGGGGCAGACTATGGCTACACCTTC. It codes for CASSLGADYGYTF.

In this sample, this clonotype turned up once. The chain's CDR3 is CAMLASDTDTQYF. Here the CDR3 DNA reads TGTGCCATGCTAGCTTCGGACACAGATACGCAGTATTTT. This sequence joins TRBV10-3 and TRBJ2-3, with D maybe TRBD2 (5 bases). Trimming took 9 bases from V and 2 from J, leaving 12 bases between them. Germline V gives CDR1 ENHRY, CDR2 SYGVKD. The CDR3 extends over 13 amino acids.

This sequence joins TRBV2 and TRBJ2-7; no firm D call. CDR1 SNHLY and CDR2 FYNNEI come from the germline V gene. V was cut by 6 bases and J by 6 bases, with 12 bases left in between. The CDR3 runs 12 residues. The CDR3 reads CASSHYGFEQYV. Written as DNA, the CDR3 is TGTGCCAGCAGCCACTACGGTTTCGAGCAGTACGTC.

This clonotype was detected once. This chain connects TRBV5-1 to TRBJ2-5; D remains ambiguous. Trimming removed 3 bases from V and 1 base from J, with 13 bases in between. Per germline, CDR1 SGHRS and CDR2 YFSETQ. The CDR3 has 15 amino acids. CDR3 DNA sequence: TGCGCCAGCAGCTCGCCAGAACATATCCAAGAGACCCAGTACTTC. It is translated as CASSSPEHIQETQYF.

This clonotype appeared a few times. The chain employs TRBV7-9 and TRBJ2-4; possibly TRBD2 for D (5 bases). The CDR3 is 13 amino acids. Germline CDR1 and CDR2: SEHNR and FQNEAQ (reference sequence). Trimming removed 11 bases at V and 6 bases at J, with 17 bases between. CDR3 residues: CAPEGEEANIQYF. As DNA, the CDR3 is TGTGCCCCCGAGGGTGAGGAGGCAAACATTCAGTACTTC.

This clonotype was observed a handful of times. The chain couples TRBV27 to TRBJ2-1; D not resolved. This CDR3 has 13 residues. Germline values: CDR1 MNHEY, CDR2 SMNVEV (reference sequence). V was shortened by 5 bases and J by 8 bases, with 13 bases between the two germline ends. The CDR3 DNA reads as TGTGCCAGCAGTCACCACTATGCCGATGAGCAGTTCTTC. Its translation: CASSHHYADEQFF.

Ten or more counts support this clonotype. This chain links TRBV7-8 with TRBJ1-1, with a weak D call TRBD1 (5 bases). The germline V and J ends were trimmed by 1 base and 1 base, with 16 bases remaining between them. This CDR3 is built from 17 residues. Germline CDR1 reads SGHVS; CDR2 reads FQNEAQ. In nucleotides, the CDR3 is TGTGCCAGCAGCTTAGGCCTTCTCCAGGGAGAGAACACTGAAGCTTTCTTT. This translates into CASSLGLLQGENTEAFF.

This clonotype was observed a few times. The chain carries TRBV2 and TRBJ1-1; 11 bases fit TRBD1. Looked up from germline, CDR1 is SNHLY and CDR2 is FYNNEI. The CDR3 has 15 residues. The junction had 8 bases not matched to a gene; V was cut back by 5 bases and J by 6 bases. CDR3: CASSLPGQGDPEAFF. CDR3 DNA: TGTGCCAGCAGTCTACCGGGACAGGGGGACCCTGAAGCTTTCTTT.

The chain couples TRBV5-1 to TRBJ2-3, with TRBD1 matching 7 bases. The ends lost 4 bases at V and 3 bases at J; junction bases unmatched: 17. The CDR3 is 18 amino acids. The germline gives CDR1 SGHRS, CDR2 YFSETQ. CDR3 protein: CASSLIDRVYGPTDTQYF. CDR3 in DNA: TGCGCCAGCAGCCTTATAGACAGGGTTTACGGCCCGACAGATACGCAGTATTTT.

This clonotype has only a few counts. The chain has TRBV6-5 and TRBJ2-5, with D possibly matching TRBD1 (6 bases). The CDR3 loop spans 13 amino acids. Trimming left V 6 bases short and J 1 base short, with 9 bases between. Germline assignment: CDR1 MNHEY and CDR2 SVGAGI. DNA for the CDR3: TGTGCCAGCAGAGACAGGTCCCAAGAGACCCAGTACTTC. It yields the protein CASRDRSQETQYF.

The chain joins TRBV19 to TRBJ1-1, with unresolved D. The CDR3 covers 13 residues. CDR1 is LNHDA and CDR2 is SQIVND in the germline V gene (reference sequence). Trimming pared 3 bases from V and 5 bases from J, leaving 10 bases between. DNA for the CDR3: TGTGCCAGTAGTATTACCCCCGGAACTGAAGCTTTCTTT. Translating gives CASSITPGTEAFF.

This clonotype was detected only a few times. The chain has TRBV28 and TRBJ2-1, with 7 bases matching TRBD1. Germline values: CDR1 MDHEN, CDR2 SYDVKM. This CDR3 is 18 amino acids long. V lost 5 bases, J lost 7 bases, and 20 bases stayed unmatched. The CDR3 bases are TGTGCCAGCAGTGCGGCCCCCGGTCCTTGGACAGGCGTGAATGAGCAGTTCTTC. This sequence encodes CASSAAPGPWTGVNEQFF.

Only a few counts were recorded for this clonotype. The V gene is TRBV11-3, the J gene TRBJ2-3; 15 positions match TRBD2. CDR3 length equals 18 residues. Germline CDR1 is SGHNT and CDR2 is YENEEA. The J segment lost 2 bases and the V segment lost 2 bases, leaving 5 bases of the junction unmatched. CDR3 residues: CASSLYGTSGGPTDTQYF. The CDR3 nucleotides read TGTGCCAGCAGCTTATACGGGACTAGCGGGGGGCCCACAGATACGCAGTATTTT.

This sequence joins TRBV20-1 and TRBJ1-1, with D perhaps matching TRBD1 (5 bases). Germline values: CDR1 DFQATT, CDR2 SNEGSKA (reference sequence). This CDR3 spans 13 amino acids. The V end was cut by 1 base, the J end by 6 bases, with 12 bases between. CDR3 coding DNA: TGCAGTGCTAGAGGGGGGTCTTTGGCTGAAGCTTTCTTT. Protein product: CSARGGSLAEAFF.

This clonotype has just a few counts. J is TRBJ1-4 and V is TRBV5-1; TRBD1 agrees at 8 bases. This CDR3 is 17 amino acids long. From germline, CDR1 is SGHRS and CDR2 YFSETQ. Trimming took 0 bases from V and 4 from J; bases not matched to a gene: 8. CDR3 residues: CASSLARGRADNEKLFF. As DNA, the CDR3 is TGCGCCAGCAGCTTGGCCAGGGGGCGAGCTGATAATGAAAAACTGTTTTTT.

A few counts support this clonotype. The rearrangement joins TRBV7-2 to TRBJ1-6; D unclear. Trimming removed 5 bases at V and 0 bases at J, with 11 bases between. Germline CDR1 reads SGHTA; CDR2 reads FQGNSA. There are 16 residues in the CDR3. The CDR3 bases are TGTGCCAGCAGCACCTCGGTATACTCCTATAATTCACCCCTCCACTTT. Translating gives CASSTSVYSYNSPLHF.

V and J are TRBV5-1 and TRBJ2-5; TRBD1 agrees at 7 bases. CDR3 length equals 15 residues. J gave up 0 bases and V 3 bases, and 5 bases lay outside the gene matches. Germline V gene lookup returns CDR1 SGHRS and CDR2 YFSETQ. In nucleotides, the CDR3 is TGCGCCAGCAGCTCGACAGGGCCCTACCAAGAGACCCAGTACTTC. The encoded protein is CASSSTGPYQETQYF.

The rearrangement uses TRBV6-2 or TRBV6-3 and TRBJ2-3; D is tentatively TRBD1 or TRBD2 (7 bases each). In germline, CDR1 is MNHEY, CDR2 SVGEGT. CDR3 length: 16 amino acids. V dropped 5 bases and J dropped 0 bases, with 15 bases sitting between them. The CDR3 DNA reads TGTGCCAGCAGTCCCAGGGGGGGGCAGAGCACAGATACGCAGTATTTT. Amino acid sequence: CASSPRGGQSTDTQYF.

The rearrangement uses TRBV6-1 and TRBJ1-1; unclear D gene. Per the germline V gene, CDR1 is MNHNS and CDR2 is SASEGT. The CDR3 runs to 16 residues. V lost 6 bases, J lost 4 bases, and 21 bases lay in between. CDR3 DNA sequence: TGTGCCAGCAGCTGGGAGCTAAAAAATCGTTTCACTGAAGCTTTCTTT. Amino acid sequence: CASSWELKNRFTEAFF.

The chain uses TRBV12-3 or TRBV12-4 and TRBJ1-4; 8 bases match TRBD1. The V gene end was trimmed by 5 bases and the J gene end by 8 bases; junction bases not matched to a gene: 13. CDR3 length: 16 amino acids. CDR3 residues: CASSAEYRGVEEKLFF. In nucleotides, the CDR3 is TGTGCCAGCAGTGCCGAGTACAGGGGGGTTGAGGAAAAACTGTTTTTT.

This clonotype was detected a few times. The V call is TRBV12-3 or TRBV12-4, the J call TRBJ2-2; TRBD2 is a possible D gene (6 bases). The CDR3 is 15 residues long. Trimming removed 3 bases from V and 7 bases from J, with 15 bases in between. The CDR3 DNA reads TGTGCCAGCAGTTTTAGGGACGGAGGGAACGGGGAGCTGTTTTTT. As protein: CASSFRDGGNGELFF.

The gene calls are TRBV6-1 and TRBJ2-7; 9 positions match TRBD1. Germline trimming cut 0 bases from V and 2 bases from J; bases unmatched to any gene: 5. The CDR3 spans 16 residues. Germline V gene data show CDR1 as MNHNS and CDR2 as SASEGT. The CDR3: CASSEAAGQGTYEQYV. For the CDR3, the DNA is TGTGCCAGCAGTGAAGCAGCAGGACAGGGGACCTACGAGCAGTACGTC.

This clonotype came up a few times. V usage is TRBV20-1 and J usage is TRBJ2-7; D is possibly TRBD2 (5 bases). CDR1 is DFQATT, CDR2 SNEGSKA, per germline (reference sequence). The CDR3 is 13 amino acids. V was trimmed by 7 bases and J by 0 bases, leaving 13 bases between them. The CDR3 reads CSVPRDDSYEQYF. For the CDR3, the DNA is TGCAGTGTTCCCCGGGATGACTCCTACGAGCAGTACTTC.

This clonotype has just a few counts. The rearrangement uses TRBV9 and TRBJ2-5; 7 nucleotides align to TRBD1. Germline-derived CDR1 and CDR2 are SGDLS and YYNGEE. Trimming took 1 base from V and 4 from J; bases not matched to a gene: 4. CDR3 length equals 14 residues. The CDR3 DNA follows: TGTGCCAGCAGCGTAAAGGGGGCGCGAGAGACCCAGTACTTC. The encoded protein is CASSVKGARETQYF.

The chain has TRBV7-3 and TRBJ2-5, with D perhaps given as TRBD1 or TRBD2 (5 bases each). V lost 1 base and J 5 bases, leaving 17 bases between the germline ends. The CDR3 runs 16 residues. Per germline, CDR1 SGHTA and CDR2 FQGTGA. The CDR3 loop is CASSLKEGWGRETQYF. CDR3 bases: TGTGCCAGCAGCTTAAAAGAGGGTTGGGGACGGGAGACCCAGTACTTC.

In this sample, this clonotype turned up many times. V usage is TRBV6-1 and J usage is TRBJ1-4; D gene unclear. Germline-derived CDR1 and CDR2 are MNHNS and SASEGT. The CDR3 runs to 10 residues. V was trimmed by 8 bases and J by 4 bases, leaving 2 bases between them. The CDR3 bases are TGTGCCAGCGGTAATGAAAAACTGTTTTTT. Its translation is CASGNEKLFF.

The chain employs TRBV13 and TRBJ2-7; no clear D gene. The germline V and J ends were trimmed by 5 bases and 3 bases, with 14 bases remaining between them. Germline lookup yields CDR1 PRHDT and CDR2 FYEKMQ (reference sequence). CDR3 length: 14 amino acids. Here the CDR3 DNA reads TGTGCCAGCAGCCTCGGCAAAGGGCTCTACGAGCAGTACGTC. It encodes CASSLGKGLYEQYV.

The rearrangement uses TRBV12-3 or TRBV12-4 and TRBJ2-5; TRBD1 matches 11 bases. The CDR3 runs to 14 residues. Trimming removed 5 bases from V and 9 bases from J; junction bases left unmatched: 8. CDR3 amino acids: CASSPDRGRVSQYF. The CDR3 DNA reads TGTGCCAGCAGTCCGGACAGGGGGCGTGTGTCCCAGTACTTC.

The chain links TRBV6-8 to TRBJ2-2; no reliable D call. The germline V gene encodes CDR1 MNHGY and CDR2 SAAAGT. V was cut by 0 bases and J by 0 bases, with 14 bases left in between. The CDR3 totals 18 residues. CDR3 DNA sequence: TGTGCCAGCAGTTACTCGTGGCAAGCATTAGCGAACACCGGGGAGCTGTTTTTT. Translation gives CASSYSWQALANTGELFF.